This T cell receptor beta chain was observed in a study of T cells in Graves' hyperthyroidism and ophthalmopathy. Study-level background: Blood from the periphery was taken at initial diagnosis, before any treatment. Findings and caveats of the study: In the analysis, a 13 V-J model separated ophthalmopathy from stable hyperthyroidism.

V lost 2 bases and J lost 3, with 13 bases in between. This CDR3 has 15 amino acids. CDR1 and CDR2 from the germline V gene are LGHDT and YNNKEL (reference sequence). A Clinical Activity Score of at least 3, a NOSPECS grade of at least 4 and a duration under 3 months were recorded in the ophthalmopathy patients. Clinical symptoms, serum thyroxine, TRAb, thyroid ultrasound and orbital computed tomography informed diagnoses. This clonotype was detected ten times or more. Its antigen is unidentified. Template material for amplifying TCR beta CDR3 regions consisted of RNA transcripts. RT-PCR in the first round (using the HTBI primer set) targeted the TCR CDR3. TCRdb analysed the multiplex PCR reads with MiXCR anew, one entry per CDR3 protein. This table holds over 45,000 distinct CDR3 sequences, roughly 50% found once.

The clonotype comes from a woman aged 25 to 39 with Graves' ophthalmopathy. The rearrangement joins TRBV3-1 to TRBJ1-2; the D gene is possibly TRBD1 (6 bases). The specimen sequenced was blood. CDR3 DNA: TGTGCCAGCAGCCAACAACAGGGCAACCACTATGGCTACACCTTC. Residues: CASSQQQGNHYGYTF.